One and the same sample provided the 5 T cell receptor beta chains below, sequenced in a study of cytomegalovirus exposure and HLA in healthy donors. PCR involved 60 Vbeta and 13 Jbeta primers. Here immunoSEQ multiplex PCR was the method, and the copy in TCRdb shows in-frame clones only, minus some. This sample has about 160,000 clones, with 80% to 90% found just once. Sequencing was done on a sample of PBMCs. The receptors shown here come from a man younger than 35 in good health and CMV-seropositive.

J is TRBJ2-1 and V is TRBV29-1; maybe TRBD1 (6 bases). V dropped 3 bases and J dropped 0 bases, with 12 bases sitting between them. The CDR3 is 15 amino acids. Germline V lookup: CDR1 SQVTM, CDR2 ANQGSEA. DNA of the CDR3: TGCAGCGTTGATCGGTTACAGGGCTCCTACAATGAGCAGTTCTTC. Residues: CSVDRLQGSYNEQFF.

The genes are TRBV6-6 and TRBJ2-2; possibly TRBD2 for D (6 bases). Germline V gene lookup returns CDR1 MNHNY and CDR2 SVGAGI (reference sequence). CDR3 length: 16 residues. V was pared by 2 bases and J by 2 bases, with 12 bases between. CDR3 sequence (DNA): TGTGCCAGCAGTTACAGTGGCGGGGCCAACACCGGGGAGCTGTTTTTT. This encodes CASSYSGGANTGELFF.

The chain is built from TRBV29-1 and TRBJ1-2, with a tentative D call TRBD1 (5 bases). Germline lookup yields CDR1 SQVTM and CDR2 ANQGSEA. This CDR3 spans 11 amino acids. The V end was cut by 0 bases, the J end by 6 bases, with 5 bases between. CDR3 loop: CSVEEGDGYTF. In DNA form, the CDR3 reads TGCAGCGTTGAAGAAGGGGATGGCTACACCTTC.

The V and J genes are TRBV5-1 and TRBJ2-7, with TRBD2 as a possible D gene (6 bases). This CDR3 spans 15 amino acids. CDR1 and CDR2 from the germline V gene are SGHRS and YFSETQ. V lost 0 bases and J 2 bases, leaving 12 bases between the germline ends. CDR3 sequence (DNA): TGCGCCAGCAGCTTGGCCGGAGGGGCGGCCTACGAGCAGTACTTC. Translated: CASSLAGGAAYEQYF.

In DNA form, the CDR3 reads TGTGCCAGCAGCATTAGCGGGGGGGTCAACACCGGGGAGCTGTTTTTT. Translating it yields CASSISGGVNTGELFF. J is TRBJ2-2 and V is TRBV9; 11 bases match TRBD2. V was pared by 4 bases and J by 2 bases, with 4 bases of the junction left unmatched. Germline CDR1 reads SGDLS; CDR2 reads YYNGEE. This CDR3 spans 16 amino acids.